A selection of T cell receptor beta chains follows, all from one sample in a study of Ad26.COV2.S vaccination and SARS-CoV-2 variants. TCRdb's copy holds only in-frame clones and misses some; the assay was immunoSEQ multiplex PCR. Of approximately 360,000 clones listed, around 82% are singletons. This sample comprised peripheral blood, obtained in a trial of Ad26.COV2.S vaccine versus placebo. These receptors originate from a person between 18 and 65 years old who received the Ad26.COV2.S COVID-19 vaccine or a placebo. Each CDR3 is given with its conserved first and last residue. A D gene is named only where the DNA matches it firmly. Clone size, where shown, is once, few, many, or a class for clones that have expanded.

CASSLVSGELFF TGTGCCAGCAGCTTAGTTTCCGGGGAGCTGTTTTTT . TRBJ2-2 . TRBV7-2
CASSFYNEQFF TGTGCCAGCAGCTTCTACAATGAGCAGTTCTTC once TRBJ2-1 . TRBV9
CASSIKVLSSYEQYF TGTGCCAGTAGTATCAAGGTCCTTAGCTCCTACGAGCAGTACTTC . TRBJ2-7 . TRBV19
CASSLDSLNTEAFF TGCGCCAGCAGCTTGGACAGCCTGAACACTGAAGCTTTCTTT . TRBJ1-1 . TRBV5-1
CASSLSSGRGSEQFF TGTGCCAGCAGCTTGTCTAGCGGGAGAGGGAGTGAGCAGTTCTTC . TRBJ2-1 TRBD2 TRBV5-6
CASRVKGSLYGYTF TGTGCCAGCAGGGTAAAGGGGTCTCTCTATGGCTACACCTTC . TRBJ1-2 . TRBV6-5
CASSPPGRKNTIYF TGTGCCAGCTCACCACCGGGGAGGAAGAACACCATATATTTT . TRBJ1-3 . TRBV18
CSAGGTEAFF TGCAGTGCCGGGGGAACTGAAGCTTTCTTT . TRBJ1-1 . TRBV20-1
CASSYSSNGVAGYTF TGTGCCAGCAGTTACTCGAGTAACGGCGTGGCTGGCTACACCTTC . TRBJ1-2 . TRBV6-2/TRBV6-3
CASSLWGTGTSPLHF TGCGCCAGCAGCTTGTGGGGGACAGGGACCTCACCCCTCCACTTT few TRBJ1-6 TRBD1 TRBV5-1
CASSFGRTDYGYTF TGCGCCAGCAGCTTCGGCAGGACCGACTATGGCTACACCTTC . TRBJ1-2 . TRBV5-1
CASSKQDNEQFF TGTGCCAGCAGCAAACAGGACAATGAGCAGTTCTTC . TRBJ2-1 . TRBV21-1
CASSQDYGTGITGELFF TGTGCCAGCAGCCAAGATTACGGGACAGGGATCACCGGGGAGCTGTTTTTT . TRBJ2-2 TRBD1 TRBV14
CASSIPGRNQPQHF TGTGCCAGTAGTATACCGGGGCGCAATCAGCCCCAGCATTTT few TRBJ1-5 . TRBV19
CASSRPGQLNYGYTF TGCGCCAGCAGTCGGCCGGGACAGCTCAACTATGGCTACACCTTC . TRBJ1-2 TRBD1 TRBV23-1
CASSQEGTTPGLQFF TGCGCCAGCAGCCAAGAAGGGACAACCCCGGGACTCCAGTTCTTC . TRBJ2-1 . TRBV4-1
CASEAGGEQYF TGTGCCAGCGAGGCGGGCGGCGAGCAGTACTTC . TRBJ2-7 . TRBV7-9
CASSLVGRNIQYF TGTGCCAGCAGCTTAGTAGGAAGAAACATTCAGTACTTC . TRBJ2-4 . TRBV7-2
CASSRGLNEQFF TGTGCCAGCAGCCGAGGCCTCAATGAGCAGTTCTTC . TRBJ2-1 . TRBV3-1/TRBV3-2
CASSRSVLSYNSPLHF TGTGCCAGTAGTAGATCGGTACTCTCCTATAATTCACCCCTCCACTTT . TRBJ1-6 . TRBV19
CASSFQANTEAFF TGTGCCAGCAGCTTTCAGGCGAACACTGAAGCTTTCTTT . TRBJ1-1 . TRBV5-6
CASSLDRRNYNEQFF TGTGCCAGCAGCTTAGACAGGAGAAATTACAATGAGCAGTTCTTC . TRBJ2-1 . TRBV5-5
CASSGQIGLTGNTIYF TGTGCCAGCAGCGGCCAAATAGGACTCACTGGAAACACCATATATTTT . TRBJ1-3 . TRBV9
CASNRGGNQPQHF TGTGCCTCTAACAGGGGGGGAAATCAGCCCCAGCATTTT . TRBJ1-5 TRBD1 TRBV7-9
CASSYSSGGDEQFF TGCGCCAGCAGCTACAGTAGCGGGGGGGATGAGCAGTTCTTC . TRBJ2-1 TRBD2 TRBV5-1
CASSQEGTGNSPLHF TGCGCCAGCAGCCAAGAGGGGACAGGTAATTCACCCCTCCACTTT . TRBJ1-6 TRBD1 TRBV4-1
CASSRQGYGYTF TGTGCCAGCAGCCGACAGGGCTATGGCTACACCTTC . TRBJ1-2 TRBD1 TRBV11-2
CASSQMEGGIQYF TGTGCCAGCAGCCAAATGGAAGGGGGCATTCAGTACTTC . TRBJ2-4 . TRBV3-1/TRBV3-2
CASSLRRAALLYNEQFF TGTGCCAGCAGCTTAAGGAGGGCGGCCTTACTCTACAATGAGCAGTTCTTC . TRBJ2-1 . TRBV7-9
CASSPGQETEAFF TGTGCCAGCAGCCCGGGACAGGAGACCGAAGCTTTCTTT . TRBJ1-1 TRBD1 TRBV12-3/TRBV12-4
CASNDYTGGQPQHF TGTGCCAGCAACGACTATACAGGGGGTCAGCCCCAGCATTTT . TRBJ1-5 TRBD1 TRBV6-6
CASRTGSGANVLTF TGTGCCAGCAGGACAGGGTCTGGGGCCAACGTCCTGACTTTC . TRBJ2-6 TRBD1 TRBV6-5
CASSVGNEQFF TGTGCCAGCAGCGTTGGTAATGAGCAGTTCTTC once TRBJ2-1 . TRBV6-6
CASSPAGAYGYTF TGTGCCAGCAGCCCGGCAGGGGCCTATGGCTACACCTTC . TRBJ1-2 . TRBV27
CASSWEGKTQYF TGCGCCAGCAGCTGGGAAGGAAAGACCCAGTACTTC . TRBJ2-5 . TRBV5-1
CASSPPGGPTEAFF TGTGCCAGCTCACCACCGGGGGGACCCACTGAAGCTTTCTTT . TRBJ1-1 . TRBV18
CASSRGQRGGSYNEQFF TGTGCCAGCAGCCGGGGCCAGAGGGGGGGCTCCTACAATGAGCAGTTCTTC . TRBJ2-1 . TRBV11-3
CATSDFYEQYF TGTGCCACCAGTGATTTCTACGAGCAGTACTTC . TRBJ2-7 . TRBV24-1
CASSRAAGADEQYF TGTGCCAGCAGCCGAGCAGCGGGAGCTGACGAGCAGTACTTC . TRBJ2-7 TRBD2 TRBV3-1/TRBV3-2
CATTRTVSSGANVLTF TGTGCCACAACCCGGACAGTGAGCTCTGGGGCCAACGTCCTGACTTTC . TRBJ2-6 . TRBV18
CASSLVVGGKSGELFF TGTGCCAGCAGCTTAGTGGTGGGAGGGAAGAGCGGGGAGCTGTTTTTT . TRBJ2-2 TRBD2 TRBV11-2
CASSPWTSGSPYEQYF TGTGCCAGCAGCCCCTGGACTAGCGGGAGCCCCTACGAGCAGTACTTC . TRBJ2-7 TRBD2 TRBV11-2
CASIGTANTEAFF TGTGCCAGCATTGGGACGGCGAACACTGAAGCTTTCTTT . TRBJ1-1 . TRBV6-5
CASTGTSNTGELFF TGTGCCAGCACCGGGACTTCGAACACCGGGGAGCTGTTTTTT . TRBJ2-2 . TRBV9
CASSFGSGYTF TGTGCCAGCAGTTTTGGTTCGGGCTACACCTTC . TRBJ1-2 . TRBV12-3/TRBV12-4
CASSLELGTDTQYF TGTGCCAGCAGCTTAGAGCTGGGGACAGATACGCAGTATTTT . TRBJ2-3 . TRBV11-2
CASSGRPPHNEQFF TGTGCCAGCAGCGGCCGACCCCCCCACAATGAGCAGTTCTTC . TRBJ2-1 . TRBV9
CASSPGQGANEQFF TGTGCCAGCAGCCCGGGACAGGGGGCCAACGAGCAGTTCTTC . TRBJ2-1 TRBD1 TRBV3-1/TRBV3-2
CASSLIGNTIYF TGTGCCAGTAGCTTAATTGGAAACACCATATATTTT . TRBJ1-3 . TRBV19
CASSLLKVDTQYF TGTGCCAGCAGCTTATTGAAAGTGGATACGCAGTATTTT . TRBJ2-3 . TRBV7-8
CASSPAQGAREQFF TGTGCCAGCTCCCCGGCGCAGGGGGCGCGTGAGCAGTTCTTC . TRBJ2-1 TRBD1 TRBV18
CASSPDGGAWTEAFF TGTGCCAGCTCACCAGACGGCGGGGCTTGGACTGAAGCTTTCTTT . TRBJ1-1 . TRBV18